This T cell receptor (beta chain) was recorded in a study of T cells in Graves' hyperthyroidism and ophthalmopathy. Note on this clonotype: What it recognizes is unknown.

It was 8 to 10 ml of fresh peripheral blood that supplied the PBMCs. Findings and limits, study-wide: In blood, most of the thyroid clonotypes expanded above 0.001 were also present.

From RNA transcripts, TCR beta CDR3 regions were amplified. A first-round RT-PCR of the TCR CDR3 used the HTBI primer set. TCRdb passed the multiplex PCR reads through MiXCR, listing each CDR3 protein once. The profile shows about 640,000 distinct CDR3 sequences, about 15% of them singletons. The sequence derives from a woman between 45 and 65 years old with Graves' ophthalmopathy. The sequenced sample consisted of blood.

For the CDR3, the DNA is TGTGCCAGCAGCGGGCAATTCGCTGAAGCTTTCTTT. Protein sequence: CASSGQFAEAFF. The chain uses TRBV25-1 and TRBJ1-1, with D hard to call. The CDR3 consists of 12 residues. Germline V CDR1 and CDR2: MGHDK, SYGVNS. V lost 6 bases, J lost 6 bases, and 11 bases lay in between.